This TCR beta chain was sequenced for a study of shared clonotypes between healthy human individuals. The CDR3 is 14 residues long. Deletions cut 4 bases from V and 6 bases from J, with 15 bases between. Looked up from germline, CDR1 is MNHNY and CDR2 is SVGAGI (reference sequence). Assay: immunoSEQ multiplex PCR; the TCRdb copy retains only in-frame clones and omits some. The sample contains 2 million to 2.5 million clones, just under 95% of which appear only once. The rearrangement links TRBV6-6 to TRBJ1-1; a possible D gene is TRBD1 (6 bases). Sequenced: naive CD4+ T cells from PBMCs. Subset of the sample: CD45RA+ positively selected. This receptor was obtained from a man younger than 30 in good health. Some clones in this sample may be carry-over from other donors' samples. As DNA, the CDR3 is TGTGCCAGCAGTTCCCTAACAGGGTCAGCTGAAGCTTTCTTT. This encodes CASSSLTGSAEAFF.